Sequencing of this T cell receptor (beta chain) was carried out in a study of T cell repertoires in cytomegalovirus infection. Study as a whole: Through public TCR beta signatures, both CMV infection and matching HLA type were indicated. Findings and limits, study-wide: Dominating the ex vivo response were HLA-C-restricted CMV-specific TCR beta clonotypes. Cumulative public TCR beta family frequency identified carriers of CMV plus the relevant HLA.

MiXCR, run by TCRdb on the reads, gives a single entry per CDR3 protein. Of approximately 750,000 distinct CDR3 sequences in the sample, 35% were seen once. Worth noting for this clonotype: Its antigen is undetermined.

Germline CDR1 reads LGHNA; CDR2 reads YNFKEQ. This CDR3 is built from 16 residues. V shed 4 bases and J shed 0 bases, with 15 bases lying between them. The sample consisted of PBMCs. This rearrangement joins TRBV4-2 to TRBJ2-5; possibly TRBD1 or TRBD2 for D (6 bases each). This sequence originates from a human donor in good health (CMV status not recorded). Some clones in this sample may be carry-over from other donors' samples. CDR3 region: CASSPGAPGDQETQYF. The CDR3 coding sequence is TGTGCCAGCAGCCCGGGGGCCCCCGGGGACCAAGAGACCCAGTACTTC.